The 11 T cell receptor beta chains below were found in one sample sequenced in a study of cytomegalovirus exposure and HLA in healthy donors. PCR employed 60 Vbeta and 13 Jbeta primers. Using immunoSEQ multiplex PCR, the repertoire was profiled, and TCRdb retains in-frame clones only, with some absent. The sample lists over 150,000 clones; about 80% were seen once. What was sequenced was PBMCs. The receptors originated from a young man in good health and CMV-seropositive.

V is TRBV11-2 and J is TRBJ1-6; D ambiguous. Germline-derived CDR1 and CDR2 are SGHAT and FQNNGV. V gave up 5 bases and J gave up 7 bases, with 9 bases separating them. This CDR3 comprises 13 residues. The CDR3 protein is CASSLERNSPLHF. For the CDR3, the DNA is TGTGCCAGCAGCCTCGAACGGAATTCACCCCTCCACTTT.

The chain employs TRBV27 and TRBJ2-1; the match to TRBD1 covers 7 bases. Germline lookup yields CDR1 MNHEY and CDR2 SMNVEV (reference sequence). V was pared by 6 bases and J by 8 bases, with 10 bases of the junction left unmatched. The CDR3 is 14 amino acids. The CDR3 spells CASRSRQGGDEQFF. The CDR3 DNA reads TGTGCCAGCAGATCACGACAGGGCGGCGATGAGCAGTTCTTC.

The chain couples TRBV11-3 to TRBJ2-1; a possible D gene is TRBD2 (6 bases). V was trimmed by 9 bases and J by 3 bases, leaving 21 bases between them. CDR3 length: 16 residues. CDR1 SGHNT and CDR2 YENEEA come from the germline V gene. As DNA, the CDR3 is TGTGCCAGAGGGCGGGGCGGGCCCCCGGACTACAATGAGCAGTTCTTC. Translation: CARGRGGPPDYNEQFF.

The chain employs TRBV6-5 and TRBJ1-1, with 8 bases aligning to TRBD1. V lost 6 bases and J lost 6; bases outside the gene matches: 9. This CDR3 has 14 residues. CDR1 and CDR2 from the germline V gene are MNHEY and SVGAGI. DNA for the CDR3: TGTGCCAGCAGCCCAGGGGGCGATTTCGCTGAAGCTTTCTTT. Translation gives CASSPGGDFAEAFF.

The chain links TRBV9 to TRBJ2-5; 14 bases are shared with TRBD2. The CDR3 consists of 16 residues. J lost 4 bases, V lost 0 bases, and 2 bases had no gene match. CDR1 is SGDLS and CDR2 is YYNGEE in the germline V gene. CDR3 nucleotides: TGTGCCAGCAGCGTAGCGACTAGCGGGGGGGCAGAGACCCAGTACTTC. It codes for CASSVATSGGAETQYF.

CDR3 sequence reads: CASSFWTSGAQETQYF. The CDR3 nucleotides read TGTGCCAGCAGTTTTTGGACTAGCGGGGCTCAAGAGACCCAGTACTTC. The V and J genes are TRBV28 and TRBJ2-5; 12 nucleotides line up with TRBD2. In germline, CDR1 is MDHEN, CDR2 SYDVKM. Unmatched junction bases numbered 4, after V lost 3 bases and J lost 2 bases. CDR3 length: 16 amino acids. The full variable domain, its missing parts supplied by reference TRBV28 and TRBJ2-5, is DVKVTQSSRYLVKRTGEKVFLECVQDMDHENMFWYRQDPGLGLRLIYFSYDVKMKEKGDIPEGYSVSREKKERFSLILESASTNQTSMYLCASSFWTSGAQETQYFGPGTRLLVL.

The CDR3 loop is CASSPQGNNMNTEAFF. In DNA, the CDR3 is TGCGCCAGCAGCCCGCAGGGGAACAACATGAACACTGAAGCTTTCTTT. The rearrangement uses TRBV5-1 and TRBJ1-1, with D possibly matching TRBD1 (6 bases). The CDR3 loop spans 16 amino acids. V lost 4 bases, J lost 0 bases, and 16 bases lay in between. Germline CDR1 and CDR2: SGHRS and YFSETQ. Using reference TRBV5-1 and TRBJ1-1 for the parts outside the CDR3, the full variable domain is KAGVTQTPRYLIKTRGQQVTLSCSPISGHRSVSWYQQTPGQGLQFLFEYFSETQRNKGNFPGRFSGRQFSNSRSEMNVSTLELGDSALYLCASSPQGNNMNTEAFFGQGTRLTVV.

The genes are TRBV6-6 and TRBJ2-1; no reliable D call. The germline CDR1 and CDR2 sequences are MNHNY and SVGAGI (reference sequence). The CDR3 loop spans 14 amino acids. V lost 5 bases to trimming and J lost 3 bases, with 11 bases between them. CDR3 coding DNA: TGTGCCAGCAGTGTGAGTAGTAGCTACAATGAGCAGTTCTTC. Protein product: CASSVSSSYNEQFF.

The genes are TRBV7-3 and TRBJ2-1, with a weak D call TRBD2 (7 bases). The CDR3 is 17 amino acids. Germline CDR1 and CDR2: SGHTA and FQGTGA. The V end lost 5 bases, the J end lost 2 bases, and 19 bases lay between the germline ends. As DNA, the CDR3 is TGTGCCAGCAGCCCCCTCTCGGTCGGGGGGCCCTACAATGAGCAGTTCTTC. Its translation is CASSPLSVGGPYNEQFF.

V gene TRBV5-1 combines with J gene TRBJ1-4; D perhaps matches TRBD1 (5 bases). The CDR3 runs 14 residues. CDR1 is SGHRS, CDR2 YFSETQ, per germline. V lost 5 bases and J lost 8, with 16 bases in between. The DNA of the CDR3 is TGCGCCAGCAGGGGGGGGAATGGTCAGGAAAAACTGTTTTTT. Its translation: CASRGGNGQEKLFF.

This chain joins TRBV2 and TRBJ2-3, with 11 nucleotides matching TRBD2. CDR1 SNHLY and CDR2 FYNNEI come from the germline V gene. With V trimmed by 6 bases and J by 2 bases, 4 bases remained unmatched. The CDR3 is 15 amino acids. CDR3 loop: CASRKTSGNTDTQYF. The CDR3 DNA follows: TGTGCCAGCAGGAAGACTAGCGGGAACACAGATACGCAGTATTTT.